This TCR beta chain was sequenced for a study of human thymus T cells. Germline V lookup: CDR1 DFQATT, CDR2 SNEGSKA (reference sequence). Trimming removed 7 bases at V and 7 bases at J, with 10 bases between. This CDR3 region has 11 residues. It was healthy Finnish infants having corrective surgery for congenital heart defects who were the donors. During surgery, about 0.45-1 mL peripheral blood was drawn from four of eight donors. Blood DNA came from all available leukocytes, not a fixed cell number. TCRdb's copy holds only in-frame clones and misses some; the assay was immunoSEQ multiplex PCR. Found here are 45,000 to 75,000 clones, 94% of them singletons; the top ten hold less than 7%. A note on this clone: The antigen remains unidentified.

Regarding the study as a whole: It looked as if thymic and blood repertoires used V and J genes in a biased way.

The rearrangement joins TRBV20-1 to TRBJ2-2; D possibly corresponds to TRBD2 (6 bases). Sequencing was done on a sample of blood. The clonotype was recovered from a boy under three years old with a congenital heart defect but otherwise immunologically healthy. The CDR3 nucleotides are TGCAGTGTCATGCGGGACGGGGAGCTGTTTTTT. This gives the protein CSVMRDGELFF.